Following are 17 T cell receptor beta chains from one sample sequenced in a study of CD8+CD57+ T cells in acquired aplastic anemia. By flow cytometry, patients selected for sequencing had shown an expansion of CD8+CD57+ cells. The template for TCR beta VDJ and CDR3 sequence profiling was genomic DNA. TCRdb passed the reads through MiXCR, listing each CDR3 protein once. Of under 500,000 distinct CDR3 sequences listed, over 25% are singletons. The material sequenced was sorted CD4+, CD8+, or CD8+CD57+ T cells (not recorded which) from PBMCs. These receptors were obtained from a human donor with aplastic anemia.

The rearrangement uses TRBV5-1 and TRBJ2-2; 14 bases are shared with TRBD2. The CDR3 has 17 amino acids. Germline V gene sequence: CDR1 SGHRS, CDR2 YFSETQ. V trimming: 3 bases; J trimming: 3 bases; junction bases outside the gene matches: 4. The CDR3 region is CASSSGTSGSYTGELFF. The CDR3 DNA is TGCGCCAGCAGCTCCGGGACTAGCGGGAGTTACACCGGGGAGCTGTTTTTT.

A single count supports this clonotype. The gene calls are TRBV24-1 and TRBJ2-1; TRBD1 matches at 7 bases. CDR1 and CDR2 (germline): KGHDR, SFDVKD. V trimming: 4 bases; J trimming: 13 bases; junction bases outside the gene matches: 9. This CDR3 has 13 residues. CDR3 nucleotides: TGTGCCACCAGTGACCTGACGACAGGGAAACAGTTCTTC. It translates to CATSDLTTGKQFF.

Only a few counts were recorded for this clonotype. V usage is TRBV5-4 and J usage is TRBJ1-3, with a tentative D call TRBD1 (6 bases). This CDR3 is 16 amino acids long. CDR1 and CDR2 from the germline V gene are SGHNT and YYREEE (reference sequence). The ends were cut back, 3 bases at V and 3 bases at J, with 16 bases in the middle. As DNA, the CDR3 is TGTGCCAGCAGCTCCCCGGACAGAAGGTTTGGAAACACCATATATTTT. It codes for CASSSPDRRFGNTIYF.

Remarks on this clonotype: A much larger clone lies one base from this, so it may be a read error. The CDR3 DNA reads TGTGCCAGTCAAAGCGGGAGAGGGTCGGCCTACGAGCAGTACTTC. Its translation: CASQSGRGSAYEQYF. V usage is TRBV6-1 and J usage is TRBJ2-7; 8 bases agree with TRBD2. The CDR3 has 15 residues. Trimming at V came to 9 bases and at J to 2 bases, leaving 12 bases not matched to a gene. In germline, CDR1 is MNHNS, CDR2 SASEGT.

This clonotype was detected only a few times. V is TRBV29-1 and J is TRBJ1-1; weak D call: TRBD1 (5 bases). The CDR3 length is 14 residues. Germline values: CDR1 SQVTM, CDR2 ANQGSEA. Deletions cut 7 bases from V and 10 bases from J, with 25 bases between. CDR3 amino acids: CSALNPQGALGAFF. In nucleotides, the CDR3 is TGCAGCGCCTTAAACCCACAAGGGGCTCTAGGAGCTTTCTTT.

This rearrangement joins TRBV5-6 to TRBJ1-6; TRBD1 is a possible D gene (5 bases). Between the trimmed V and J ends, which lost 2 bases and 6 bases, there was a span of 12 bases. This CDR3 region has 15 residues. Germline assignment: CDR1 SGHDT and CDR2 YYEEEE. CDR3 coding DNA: TGTGCCAGCAGCTTCGGGACTGAACCTAATTCACCCCTCCACTTT. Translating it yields CASSFGTEPNSPLHF.

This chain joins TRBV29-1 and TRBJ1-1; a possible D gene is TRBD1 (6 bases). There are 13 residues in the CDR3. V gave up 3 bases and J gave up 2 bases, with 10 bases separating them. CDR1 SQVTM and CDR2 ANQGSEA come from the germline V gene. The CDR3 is CSVESGGNTEAFF. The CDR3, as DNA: TGCAGCGTTGAGTCCGGGGGCAACACTGAAGCTTTCTTT.

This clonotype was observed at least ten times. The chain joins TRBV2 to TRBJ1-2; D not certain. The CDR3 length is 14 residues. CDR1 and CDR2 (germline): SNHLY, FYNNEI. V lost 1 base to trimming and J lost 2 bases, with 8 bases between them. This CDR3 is CASSEGEINYGYTF. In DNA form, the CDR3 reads TGTGCCAGCAGTGAAGGGGAAATCAACTATGGCTACACCTTC.

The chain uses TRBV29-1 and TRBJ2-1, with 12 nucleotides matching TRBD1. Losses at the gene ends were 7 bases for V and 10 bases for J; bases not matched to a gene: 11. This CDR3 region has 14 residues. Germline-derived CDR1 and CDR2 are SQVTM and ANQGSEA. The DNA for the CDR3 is TGCAGCGCTCGAACCGGGACAGGGGGCCACGAGCAGTTCTTC. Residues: CSARTGTGGHEQFF.

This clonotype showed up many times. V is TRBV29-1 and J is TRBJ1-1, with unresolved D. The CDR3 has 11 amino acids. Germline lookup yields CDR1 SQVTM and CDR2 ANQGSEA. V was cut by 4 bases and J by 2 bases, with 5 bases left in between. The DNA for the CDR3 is TGCAGCGTTGGTGTCAACACTGAAGCTTTCTTT. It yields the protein CSVGVNTEAFF.

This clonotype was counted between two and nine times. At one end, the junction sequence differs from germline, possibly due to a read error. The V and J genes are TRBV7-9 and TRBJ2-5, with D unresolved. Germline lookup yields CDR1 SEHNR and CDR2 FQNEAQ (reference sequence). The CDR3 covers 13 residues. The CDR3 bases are TGCGCCAGCAGCTTAACGGCGTTGGAGACCCAGTACTTC. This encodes CASSLTALETQYF.

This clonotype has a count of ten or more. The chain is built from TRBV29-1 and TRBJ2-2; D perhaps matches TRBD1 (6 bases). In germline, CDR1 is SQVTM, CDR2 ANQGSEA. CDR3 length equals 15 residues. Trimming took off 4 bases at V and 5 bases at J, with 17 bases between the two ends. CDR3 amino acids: CSVGGLWGQTGELFF. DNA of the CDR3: TGCAGCGTTGGGGGTCTGTGGGGGCAAACCGGGGAGCTGTTTTTT.

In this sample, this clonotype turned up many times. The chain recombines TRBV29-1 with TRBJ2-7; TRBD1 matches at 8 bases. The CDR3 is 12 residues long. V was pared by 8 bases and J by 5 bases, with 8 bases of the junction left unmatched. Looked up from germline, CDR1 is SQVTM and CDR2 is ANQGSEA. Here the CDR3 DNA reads TGCAGCATCTCCAGGGGGCCGAACGAGCAGTACTTC. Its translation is CSISRGPNEQYF.

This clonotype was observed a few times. The CDR3 spells CASSQRLGRDDTGELFF. The CDR3, as DNA: TGTGCCAGCAGCCAAAGACTGGGCAGGGACGACACCGGGGAGCTGTTTTTT. V gene TRBV14 combines with J gene TRBJ2-2, with D possibly being TRBD1 or TRBD2 (5 bases each). Germline-derived CDR1 and CDR2 are SGHDN and FVKESK. This CDR3 spans 17 amino acids. Trimming cost V 2 bases and J 3 bases, with 16 bases left between them. Full variable domain (remainder filled in from reference TRBV14 and TRBJ2-2): EAGVTQFPSHSVIEKGQTVTLRCDPISGHDNLYWYRRVMGKEIKFLLHFVKESKQDESGMPNNRFLAERTGGTYSTLKVQPAELEDSGVYFCASSQRLGRDDTGELFFGEGSRLTVL.

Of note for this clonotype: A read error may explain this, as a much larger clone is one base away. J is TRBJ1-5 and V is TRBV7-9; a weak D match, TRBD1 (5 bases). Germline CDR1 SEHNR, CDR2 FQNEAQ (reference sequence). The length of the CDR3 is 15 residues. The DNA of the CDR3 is TGTGCCCGCAGCTTAGACATACAAGGGGATCAGCCCCAGCATTTT. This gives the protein CARSLDIQGDQPQHF.

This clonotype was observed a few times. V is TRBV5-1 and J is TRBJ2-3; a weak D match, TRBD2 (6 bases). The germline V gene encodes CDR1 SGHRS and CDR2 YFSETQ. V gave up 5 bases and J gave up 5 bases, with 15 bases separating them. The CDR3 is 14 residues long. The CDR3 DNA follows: TGCGCCAGCAGGACCCTCGGGGAGGAAGATACGCAGTATTTT. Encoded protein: CASRTLGEEDTQYF.

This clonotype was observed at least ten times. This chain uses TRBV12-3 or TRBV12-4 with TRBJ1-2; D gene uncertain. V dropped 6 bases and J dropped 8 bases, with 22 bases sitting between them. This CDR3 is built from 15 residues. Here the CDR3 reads CASRLTRSLTEGYTF. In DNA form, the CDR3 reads TGTGCCAGCAGACTAACCCGTTCGCTAACTGAAGGCTACACCTTC.